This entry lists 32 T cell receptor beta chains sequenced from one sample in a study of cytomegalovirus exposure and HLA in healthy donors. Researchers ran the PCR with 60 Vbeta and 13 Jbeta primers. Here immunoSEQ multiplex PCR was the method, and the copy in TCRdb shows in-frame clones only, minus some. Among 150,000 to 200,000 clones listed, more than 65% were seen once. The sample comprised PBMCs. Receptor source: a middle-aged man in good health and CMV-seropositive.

This CDR3 reads CAPPRASGRSTGELFF. The CDR3 coding sequence is TGCGCACCTCCCAGGGCTAGCGGGAGGTCCACCGGGGAGCTGTTTTTT. The chain uses TRBV23-1 and TRBJ2-2; 11 nucleotides align to TRBD2. TRBV23-1 is classed as an ORF, of uncertain function. The CDR3 loop spans 16 amino acids.

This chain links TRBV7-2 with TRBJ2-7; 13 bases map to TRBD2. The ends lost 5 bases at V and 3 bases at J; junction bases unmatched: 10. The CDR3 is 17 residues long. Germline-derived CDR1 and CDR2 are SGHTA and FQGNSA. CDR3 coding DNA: TGTGCCAGCAGCCCCAAGCCCGGACTAGCGGGAGTCTACGAGCAGTACTTC. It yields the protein CASSPKPGLAGVYEQYF.

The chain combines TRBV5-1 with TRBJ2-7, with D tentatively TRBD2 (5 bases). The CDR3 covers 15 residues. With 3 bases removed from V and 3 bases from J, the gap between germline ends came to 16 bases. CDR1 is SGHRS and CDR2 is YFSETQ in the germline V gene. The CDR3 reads CASSWGDGFYYEQYF. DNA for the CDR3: TGCGCCAGCAGCTGGGGAGACGGTTTTTACTACGAGCAGTACTTC.

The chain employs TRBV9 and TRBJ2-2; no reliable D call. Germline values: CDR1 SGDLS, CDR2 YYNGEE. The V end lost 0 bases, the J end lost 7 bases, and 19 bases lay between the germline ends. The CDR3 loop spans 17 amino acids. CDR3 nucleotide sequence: TGTGCCAGCAGCGTAGGTCCGTCCCGAGGTTTAGGCGGGGAGCTGTTTTTT. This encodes CASSVGPSRGLGGELFF.

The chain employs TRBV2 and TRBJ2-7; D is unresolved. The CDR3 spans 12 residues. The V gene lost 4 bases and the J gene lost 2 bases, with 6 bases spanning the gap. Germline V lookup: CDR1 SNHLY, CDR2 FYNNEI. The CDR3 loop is CASSVQPYEQYF. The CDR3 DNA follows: TGTGCCAGCAGTGTACAGCCCTACGAGCAGTACTTC. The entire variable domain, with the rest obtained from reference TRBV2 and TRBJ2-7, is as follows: EPEVTQTPSHQVTQMGQEVILRCVPISNHLYFYWYRQILGQKVEFLVSFYNNEISEKSEIFDDQFSVERPDGSNFTLKIRSTKLEDSAMYFCASSVQPYEQYFGPGTRLTVT.

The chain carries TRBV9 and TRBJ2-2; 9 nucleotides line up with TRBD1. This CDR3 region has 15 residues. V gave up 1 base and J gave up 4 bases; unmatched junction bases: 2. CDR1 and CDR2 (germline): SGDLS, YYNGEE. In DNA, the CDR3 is TGTGCCAGCAGCGTAAGGGGACAGGGCACCGGGGAGCTGTTTTTT. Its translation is CASSVRGQGTGELFF.

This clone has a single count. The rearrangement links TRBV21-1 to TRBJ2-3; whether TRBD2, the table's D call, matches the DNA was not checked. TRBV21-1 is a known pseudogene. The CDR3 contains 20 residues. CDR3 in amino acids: CASSNKGLAGPSRDTDTQYF. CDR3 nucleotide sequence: TGTGCCAGCAGCAACAAGGGACTAGCGGGGCCATCCCGGGACACAGATACGCAGTATTTT.

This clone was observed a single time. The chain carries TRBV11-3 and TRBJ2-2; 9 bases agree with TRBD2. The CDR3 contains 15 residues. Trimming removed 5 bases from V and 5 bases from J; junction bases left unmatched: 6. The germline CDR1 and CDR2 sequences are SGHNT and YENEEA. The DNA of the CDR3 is TGTGCCAGCAGCGGAGCGGGAGGAAGTACCGGGGAGCTGTTTTTT. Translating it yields CASSGAGGSTGELFF.

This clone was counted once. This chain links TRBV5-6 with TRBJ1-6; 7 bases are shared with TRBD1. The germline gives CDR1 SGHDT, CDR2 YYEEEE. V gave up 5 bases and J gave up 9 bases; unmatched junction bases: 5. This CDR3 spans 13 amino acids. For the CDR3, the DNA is TGTGCCAGCAGTACCCAGGGGGGTTCACCCCTCCACTTT. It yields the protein CASSTQGGSPLHF.

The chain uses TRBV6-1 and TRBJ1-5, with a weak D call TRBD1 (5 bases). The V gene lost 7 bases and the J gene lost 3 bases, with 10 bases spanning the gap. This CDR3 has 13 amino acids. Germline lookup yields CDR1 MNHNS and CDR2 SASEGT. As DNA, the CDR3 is TGTGCCAGCAACGACAGCCCCAATCAGCCCCAGCATTTT. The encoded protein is CASNDSPNQPQHF.

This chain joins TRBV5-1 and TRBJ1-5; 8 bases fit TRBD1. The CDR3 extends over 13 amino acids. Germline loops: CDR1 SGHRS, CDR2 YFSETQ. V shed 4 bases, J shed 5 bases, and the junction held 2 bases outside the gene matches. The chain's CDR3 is CASSPTGDQPQHF. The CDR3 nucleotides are TGCGCCAGCAGCCCGACAGGGGATCAGCCCCAGCATTTT.

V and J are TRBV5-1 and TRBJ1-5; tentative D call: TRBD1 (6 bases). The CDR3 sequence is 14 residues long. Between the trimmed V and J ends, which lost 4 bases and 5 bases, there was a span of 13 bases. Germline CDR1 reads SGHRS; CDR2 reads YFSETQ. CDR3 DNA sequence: TGCGCCAGCAGCGAAACAGGGCTCGATCAGCCCCAGCATTTT. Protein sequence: CASSETGLDQPQHF.

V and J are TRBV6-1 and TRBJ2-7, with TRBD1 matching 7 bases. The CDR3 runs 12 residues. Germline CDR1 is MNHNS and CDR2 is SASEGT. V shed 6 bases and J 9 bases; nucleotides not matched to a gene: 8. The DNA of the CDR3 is TGTGCCAGCAGCCCACTCCGACAGGGGCAGTACTTC. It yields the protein CASSPLRQGQYF.

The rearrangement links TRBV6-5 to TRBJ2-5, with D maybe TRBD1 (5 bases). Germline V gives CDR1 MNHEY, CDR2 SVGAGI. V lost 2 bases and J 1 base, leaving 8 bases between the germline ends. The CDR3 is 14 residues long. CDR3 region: CASSYGATQETQYF. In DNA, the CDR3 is TGTGCCAGCAGTTACGGGGCTACCCAAGAGACCCAGTACTTC.

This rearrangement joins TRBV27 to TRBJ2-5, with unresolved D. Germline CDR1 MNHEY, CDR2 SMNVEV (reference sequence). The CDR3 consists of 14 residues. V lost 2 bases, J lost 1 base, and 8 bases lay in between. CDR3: CASSLGPPQETQYF. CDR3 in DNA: TGTGCCAGCAGTTTAGGGCCACCCCAAGAGACCCAGTACTTC.

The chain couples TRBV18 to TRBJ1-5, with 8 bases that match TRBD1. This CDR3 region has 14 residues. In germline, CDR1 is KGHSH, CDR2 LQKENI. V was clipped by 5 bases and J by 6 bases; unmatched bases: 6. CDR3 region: CASSADRESQPQHF. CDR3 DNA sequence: TGTGCCAGCTCAGCGGACAGGGAAAGTCAGCCCCAGCATTTT.

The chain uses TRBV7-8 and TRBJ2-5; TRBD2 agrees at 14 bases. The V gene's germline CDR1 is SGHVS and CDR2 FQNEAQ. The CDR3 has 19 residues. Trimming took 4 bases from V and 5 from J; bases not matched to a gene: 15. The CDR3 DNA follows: TGTGCCAGCAGCTCCCCGGGTGGGACTAGCGGGGGCCGAGGGGAGACCCAGTACTTC. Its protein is CASSSPGGTSGGRGETQYF.

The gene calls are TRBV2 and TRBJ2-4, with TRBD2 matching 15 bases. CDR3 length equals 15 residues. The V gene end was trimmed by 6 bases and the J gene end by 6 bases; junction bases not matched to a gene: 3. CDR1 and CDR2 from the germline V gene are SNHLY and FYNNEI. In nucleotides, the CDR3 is TGTGCCAGCAGGGGGACTAGCGGGAGGTTAAACATTCAGTACTTC. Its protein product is CASRGTSGRLNIQYF. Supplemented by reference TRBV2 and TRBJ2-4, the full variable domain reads EPEVTQTPSHQVTQMGQEVILRCVPISNHLYFYWYRQILGQKVEFLVSFYNNEISEKSEIFDDQFSVERPDGSNFTLKIRSTKLEDSAMYFCASRGTSGRLNIQYFGAGTRLSVL.

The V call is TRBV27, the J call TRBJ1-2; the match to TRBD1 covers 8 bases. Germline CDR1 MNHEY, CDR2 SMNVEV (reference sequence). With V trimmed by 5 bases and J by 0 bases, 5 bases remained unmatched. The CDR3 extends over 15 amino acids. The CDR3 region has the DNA TGTGCCAGCAGTGTACAGGGGGGAGCTAACTATGGCTACACCTTC. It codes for CASSVQGGANYGYTF.

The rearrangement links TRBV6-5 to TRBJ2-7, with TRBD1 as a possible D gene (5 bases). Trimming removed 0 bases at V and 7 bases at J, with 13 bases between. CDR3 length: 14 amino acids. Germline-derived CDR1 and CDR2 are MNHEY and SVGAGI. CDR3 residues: CASSYSGGRGEQYF. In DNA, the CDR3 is TGTGCCAGCAGTTACTCCGGCGGAAGGGGAGAGCAGTACTTC.

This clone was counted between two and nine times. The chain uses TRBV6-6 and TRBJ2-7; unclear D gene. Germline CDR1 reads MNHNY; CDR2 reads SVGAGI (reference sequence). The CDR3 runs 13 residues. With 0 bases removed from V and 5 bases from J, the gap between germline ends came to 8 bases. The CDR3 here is CASSYSFQNEQYF. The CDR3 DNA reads TGTGCCAGCAGTTACTCGTTTCAGAACGAGCAGTACTTC.

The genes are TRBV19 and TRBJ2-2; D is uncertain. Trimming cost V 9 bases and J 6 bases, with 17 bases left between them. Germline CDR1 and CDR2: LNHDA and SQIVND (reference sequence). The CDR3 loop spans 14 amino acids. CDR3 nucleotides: TGTGCCAGCGAGTCCATCAATATACCCGGGGAGCTGTTTTTT. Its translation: CASESINIPGELFF.

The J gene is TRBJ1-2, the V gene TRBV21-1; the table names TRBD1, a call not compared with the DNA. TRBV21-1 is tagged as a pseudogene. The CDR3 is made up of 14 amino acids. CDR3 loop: CASSKVGTAYGYTF. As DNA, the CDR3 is TGTGCCAGCAGCAAAGTGGGCACAGCCTATGGCTACACCTTC.

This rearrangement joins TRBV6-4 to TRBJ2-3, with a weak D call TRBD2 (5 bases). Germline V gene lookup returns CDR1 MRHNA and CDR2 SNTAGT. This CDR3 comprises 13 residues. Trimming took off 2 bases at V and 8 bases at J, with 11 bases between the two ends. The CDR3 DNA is TGTGCCAGCAGTGACGGGAGCCTGGCTACGCAGTATTTT. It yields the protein CASSDGSLATQYF.

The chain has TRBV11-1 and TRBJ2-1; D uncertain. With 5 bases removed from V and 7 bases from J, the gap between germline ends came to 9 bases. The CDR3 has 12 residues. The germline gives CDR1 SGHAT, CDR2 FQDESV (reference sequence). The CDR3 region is CASSELWNEQFF. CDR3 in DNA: TGTGCCAGCAGCGAACTGTGGAATGAGCAGTTCTTC. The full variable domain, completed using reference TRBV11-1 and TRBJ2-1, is EAEVAQSPRYKITEKSQAVAFWCDPISGHATLYWYRQILGQGPELLVQFQDESVVDDSQLPKDRFSAERLKGVDSTLKIQPAELGDSAMYLCASSELWNEQFFGPGTRLTVL.

The DNA for the CDR3 is TGTGCCAGCAGTAGGGGCACCCAGTACTTC. This gives the protein CASSRGTQYF. V and J are TRBV28 and TRBJ2-5; D may be TRBD1 (5 bases). This CDR3 is 10 amino acids long. V lost 5 bases and J lost 8, with 6 bases in between. CDR1 and CDR2 (germline): MDHEN, SYDVKM.

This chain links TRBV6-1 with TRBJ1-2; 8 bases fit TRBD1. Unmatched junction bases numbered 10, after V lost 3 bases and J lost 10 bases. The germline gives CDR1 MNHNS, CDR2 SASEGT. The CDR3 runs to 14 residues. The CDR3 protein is CASSDPGQVIVYTF. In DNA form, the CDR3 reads TGTGCCAGCAGTGATCCGGGACAGGTGATAGTCTACACCTTC.

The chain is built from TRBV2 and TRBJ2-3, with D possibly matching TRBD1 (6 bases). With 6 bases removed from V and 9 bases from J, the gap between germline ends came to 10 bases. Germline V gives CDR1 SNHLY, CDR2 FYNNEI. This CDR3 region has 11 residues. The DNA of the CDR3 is TGTGCCAGCAGCAACAGGGTAACGCAGTATTTT. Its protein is CASSNRVTQYF.

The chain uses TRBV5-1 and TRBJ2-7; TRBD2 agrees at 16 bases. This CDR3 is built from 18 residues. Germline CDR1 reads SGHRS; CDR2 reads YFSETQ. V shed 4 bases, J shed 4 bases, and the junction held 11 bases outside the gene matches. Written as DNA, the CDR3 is TGCGCCAGCAGCCTGGGACTAGCGGGAGGGCCGGATCCTTACGAGCAGTACTTC. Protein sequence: CASSLGLAGGPDPYEQYF.

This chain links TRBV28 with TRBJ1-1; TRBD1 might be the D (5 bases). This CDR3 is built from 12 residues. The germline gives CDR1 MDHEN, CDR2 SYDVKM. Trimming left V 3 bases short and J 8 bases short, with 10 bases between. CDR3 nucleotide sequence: TGTGCCAGCAGTTTGCGACAGAACGAAGCTTTCTTT. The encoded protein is CASSLRQNEAFF.

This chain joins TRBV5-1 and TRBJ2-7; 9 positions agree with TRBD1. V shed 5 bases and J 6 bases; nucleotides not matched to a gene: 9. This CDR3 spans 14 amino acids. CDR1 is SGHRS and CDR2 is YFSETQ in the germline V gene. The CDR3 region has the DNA TGCGCCAGCAGGCTGGGACAGGGCTCCGGCGAGCAGTACTTC. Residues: CASRLGQGSGEQYF.

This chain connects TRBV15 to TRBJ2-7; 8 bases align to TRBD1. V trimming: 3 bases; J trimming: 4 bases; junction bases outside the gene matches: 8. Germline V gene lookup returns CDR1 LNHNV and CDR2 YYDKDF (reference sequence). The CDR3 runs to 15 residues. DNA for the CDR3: TGTGCCACCAGCAGGGAAAGGACAGGGAGATACGAGCAGTACTTC. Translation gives CATSRERTGRYEQYF.